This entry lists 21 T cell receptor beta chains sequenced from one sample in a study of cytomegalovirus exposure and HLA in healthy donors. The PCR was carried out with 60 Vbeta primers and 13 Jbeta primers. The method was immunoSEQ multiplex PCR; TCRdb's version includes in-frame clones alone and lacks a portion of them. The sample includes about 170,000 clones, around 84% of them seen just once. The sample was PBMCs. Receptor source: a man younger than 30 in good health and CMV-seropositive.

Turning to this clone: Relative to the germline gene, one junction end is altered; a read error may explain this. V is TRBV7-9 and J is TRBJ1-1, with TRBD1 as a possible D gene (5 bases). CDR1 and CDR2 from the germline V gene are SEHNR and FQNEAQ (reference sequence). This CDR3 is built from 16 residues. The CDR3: CSSSLGQKTANTEAFF. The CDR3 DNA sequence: TGTTCCAGCAGCTTAGGGCAGAAGACAGCTAACACTGAAGCTTTCTTT.

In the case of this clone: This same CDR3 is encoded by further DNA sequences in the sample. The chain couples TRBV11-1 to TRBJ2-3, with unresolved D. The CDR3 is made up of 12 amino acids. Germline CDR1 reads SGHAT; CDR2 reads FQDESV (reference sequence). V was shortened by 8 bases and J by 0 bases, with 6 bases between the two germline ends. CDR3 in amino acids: CASSSSTDTQYF. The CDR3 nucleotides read TGTGCCAGCTCCTCGAGCACAGATACGCAGTATTTT.

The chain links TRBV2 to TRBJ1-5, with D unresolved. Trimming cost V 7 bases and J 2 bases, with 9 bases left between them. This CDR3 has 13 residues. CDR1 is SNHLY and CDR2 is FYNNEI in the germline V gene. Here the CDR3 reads CASTKEGNQPQHF. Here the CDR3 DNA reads TGTGCCAGCACCAAGGAGGGCAATCAGCCCCAGCATTTT.

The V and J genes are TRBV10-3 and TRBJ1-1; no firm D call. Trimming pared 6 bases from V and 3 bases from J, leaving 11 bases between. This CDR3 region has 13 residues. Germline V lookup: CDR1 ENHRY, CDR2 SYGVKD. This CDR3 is CAISESRDTEAFF. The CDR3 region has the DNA TGTGCCATCAGCGAATCGCGGGACACTGAAGCTTTCTTT.

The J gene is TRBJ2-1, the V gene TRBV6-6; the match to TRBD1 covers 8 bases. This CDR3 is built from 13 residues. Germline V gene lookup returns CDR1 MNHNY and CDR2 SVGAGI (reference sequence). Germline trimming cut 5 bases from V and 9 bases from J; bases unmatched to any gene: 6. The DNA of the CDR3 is TGTGCCAGCAGTGCGGACAGGGTATTTGAGCAGTTCTTC. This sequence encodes CASSADRVFEQFF.

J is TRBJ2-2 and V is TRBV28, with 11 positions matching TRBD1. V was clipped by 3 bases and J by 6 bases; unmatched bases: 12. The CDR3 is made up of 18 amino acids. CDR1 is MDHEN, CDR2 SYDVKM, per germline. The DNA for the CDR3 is TGTGCCAGCAGTTTTCCCTCGGGTGGACAGGGGGCCCCCGGGGAGCTGTTTTTT. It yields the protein CASSFPSGGQGAPGELFF. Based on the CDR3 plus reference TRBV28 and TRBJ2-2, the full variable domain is DVKVTQSSRYLVKRTGEKVFLECVQDMDHENMFWYRQDPGLGLRLIYFSYDVKMKEKGDIPEGYSVSREKKERFSLILESASTNQTSMYLCASSFPSGGQGAPGELFFGEGSRLTVL.

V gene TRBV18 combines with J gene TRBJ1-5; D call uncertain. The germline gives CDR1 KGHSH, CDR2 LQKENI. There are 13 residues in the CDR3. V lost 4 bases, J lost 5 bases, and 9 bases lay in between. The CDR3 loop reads CASSQSGDQPQHF. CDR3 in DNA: TGTGCCAGCTCACAATCCGGGGATCAGCCCCAGCATTTT.

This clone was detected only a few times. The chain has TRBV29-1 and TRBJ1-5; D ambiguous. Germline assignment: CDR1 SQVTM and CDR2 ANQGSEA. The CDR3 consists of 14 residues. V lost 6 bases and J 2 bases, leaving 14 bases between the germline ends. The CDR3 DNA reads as TGCAGCGTCGGGAGCGAGATGGGCAATCAGCCCCAGCATTTT. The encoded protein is CSVGSEMGNQPQHF.

CDR3 residues: CSVLRGTDTQYF. CDR3 DNA: TGCAGCGTTCTCAGGGGCACAGATACGCAGTATTTT. This chain joins TRBV29-1 and TRBJ2-3; D possibly corresponds to TRBD1 (5 bases). The V gene lost 5 bases and the J gene lost 1 base, with 7 bases spanning the gap. This CDR3 comprises 12 residues. The germline CDR1 and CDR2 sequences are SQVTM and ANQGSEA.

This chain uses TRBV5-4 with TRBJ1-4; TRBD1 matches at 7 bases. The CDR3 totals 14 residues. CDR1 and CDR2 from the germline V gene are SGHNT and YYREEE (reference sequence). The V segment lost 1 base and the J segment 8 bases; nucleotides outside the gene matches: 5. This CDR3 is CASSLPGGREKLFF. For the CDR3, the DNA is TGTGCCAGCAGCTTGCCAGGGGGTCGAGAAAAACTGTTTTTT.

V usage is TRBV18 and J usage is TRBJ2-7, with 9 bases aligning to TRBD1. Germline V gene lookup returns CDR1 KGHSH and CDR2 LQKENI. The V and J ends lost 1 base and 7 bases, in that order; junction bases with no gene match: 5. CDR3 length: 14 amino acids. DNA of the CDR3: TGTGCCAGCTCACCACGACAGGGGGAAGGGGAGCAGTACTTC. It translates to CASSPRQGEGEQYF.

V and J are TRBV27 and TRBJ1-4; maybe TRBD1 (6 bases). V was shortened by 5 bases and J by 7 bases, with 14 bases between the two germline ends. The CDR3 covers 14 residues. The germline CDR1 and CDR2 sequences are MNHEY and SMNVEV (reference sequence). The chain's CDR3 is CASSLRGFGEKLFF. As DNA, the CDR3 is TGTGCCAGCAGTCTGAGGGGGTTCGGTGAAAAACTGTTTTTT. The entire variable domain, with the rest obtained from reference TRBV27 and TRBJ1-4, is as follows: EAQVTQNPRYLITVTGKKLTVTCSQNMNHEYMSWYRQDPGLGLRQIYYSMNVEVTDKGDVPEGYKVSRKEKRNFPLILESPSPNQTSLYFCASSLRGFGEKLFFGSGTQLSVL.

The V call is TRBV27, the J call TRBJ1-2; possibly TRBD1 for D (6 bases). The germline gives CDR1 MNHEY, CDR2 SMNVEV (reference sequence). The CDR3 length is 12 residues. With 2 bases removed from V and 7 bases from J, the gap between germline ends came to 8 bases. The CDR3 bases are TGTGCCAGCAGTTTAGGGGGCATTGGCTACACCTTC. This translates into CASSLGGIGYTF.

CDR3 DNA: TGCGCCAGCAGCCAAGGATGGGCAGGGGGCTTATATGGCTACACCTTC. Translating gives CASSQGWAGGLYGYTF. The chain couples TRBV4-1 to TRBJ1-2, with TRBD1 matching over 8 bases. The germline V gene has CDR1 MGHRA and CDR2 YSYEKL. J was trimmed by 5 bases and V by 1 base; bases with no gene match: 9. CDR3 length: 16 amino acids.

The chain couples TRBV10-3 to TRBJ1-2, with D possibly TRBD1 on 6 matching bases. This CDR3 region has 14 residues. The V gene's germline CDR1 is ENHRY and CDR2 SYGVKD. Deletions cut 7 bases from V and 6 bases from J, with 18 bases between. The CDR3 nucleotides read TGTGCCATCAACTTAGCAGGGGAACGTAATGGCTACACCTTC. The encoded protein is CAINLAGERNGYTF.

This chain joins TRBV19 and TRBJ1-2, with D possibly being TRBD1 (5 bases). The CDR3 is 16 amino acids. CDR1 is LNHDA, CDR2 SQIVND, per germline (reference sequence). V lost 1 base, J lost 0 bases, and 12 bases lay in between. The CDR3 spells CASSIGVDRPNYGYTF. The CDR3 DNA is TGTGCCAGTAGTATAGGGGTCGACAGACCTAACTATGGCTACACCTTC.

CDR3 DNA: TGCAGCGTGGGACAGGGGGCAGAGACCCAGTACTTC. Its protein is CSVGQGAETQYF. V is TRBV29-1 and J is TRBJ2-5, with 12 nucleotides matching TRBD1. V was pared by 6 bases and J by 4 bases, with 0 bases of the junction left unmatched. Germline V gene data show CDR1 as SQVTM and CDR2 as ANQGSEA. The CDR3 is 12 amino acids.

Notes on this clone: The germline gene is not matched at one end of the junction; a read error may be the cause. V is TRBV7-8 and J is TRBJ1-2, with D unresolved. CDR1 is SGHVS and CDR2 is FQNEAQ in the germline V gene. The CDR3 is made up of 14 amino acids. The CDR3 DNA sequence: TGTGCCAGCAGCTCATCCGGGATTTTGTATGGCTGCACCTTC. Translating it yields CASSSSGILYGCTF.

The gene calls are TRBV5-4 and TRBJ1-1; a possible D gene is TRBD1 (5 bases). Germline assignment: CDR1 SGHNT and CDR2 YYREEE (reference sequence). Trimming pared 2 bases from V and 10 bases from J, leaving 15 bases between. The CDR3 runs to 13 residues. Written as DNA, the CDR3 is TGTGCCAGCAGCTTCGGCGGGGGGGAGAGAGCTTTCTTT. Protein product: CASSFGGGERAFF.

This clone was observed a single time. The CDR3 loop is CASSYLGREQYF. The CDR3 bases are TGTGCCAGCAGTTATCTGGGGAGGGAGCAGTACTTC. This chain joins TRBV6-5 and TRBJ2-7; D might be TRBD2 (6 bases). The CDR3 is 12 amino acids. With 3 bases removed from V and 7 bases from J, the gap between germline ends came to 10 bases. Per the germline V gene, CDR1 is MNHEY and CDR2 is SVGAGI.

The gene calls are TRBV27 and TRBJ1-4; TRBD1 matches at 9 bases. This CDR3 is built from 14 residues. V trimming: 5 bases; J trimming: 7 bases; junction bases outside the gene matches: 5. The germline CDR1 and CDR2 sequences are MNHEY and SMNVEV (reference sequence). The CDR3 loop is CASSPDRGSEKLFF. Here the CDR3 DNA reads TGTGCCAGCAGTCCCGACAGGGGGAGTGAAAAACTGTTTTTT.